These T cell receptor beta chains were read from a single sample in a study of CD4 T cells in relation to SARS-CoV-2 and coronaviruses. Repertoires were generated with immunoSEQ multiplex PCR, while TCRdb's copy carries only in-frame clones and drops some. The repertoire holds around 20,000 clones, with about 69% as singletons. No cognate antigen is known for these TCRs. Source material: CD4+ T cells from PBMCs, cultured in vitro. The receptors shown here come from a human donor in good health. The CDR3 runs from the conserved cysteine through the conserved F or W.

J: TRBJ2-7
V: TRBV10-1
CDR3: CASSEAHGYEQYF

J: TRBJ1-6
V: TRBV5-1
CDR3: CASSSLPTGNNSPLHF

J: TRBJ2-5
V: TRBV19
CDR3: CASSIQSGTRETQYF

J: TRBJ1-1
V: TRBV7-3
CDR3: CASSLTDNTEAFF

J: TRBJ2-1
V: TRBV7-6
CDR3: CASSRLAGPSYNEQFF

J: TRBJ1-1
V: TRBV29-1
CDR3: CSVEDWGRFSVQGRMTEAFF

J: TRBJ2-6
V: TRBV19
CDR3: CASSGTAGANVLTF

J: TRBJ2-7
V: TRBV5-1
CDR3: CASSFTPGQLTEQYF

J: TRBJ1-6
V: TRBV2
CDR3: CASYRGVGSPLHF

J: TRBJ2-1
V: TRBV19
CDR3: CASGLAGDNEQFF

J: TRBJ1-6
V: TRBV5-6
CDR3: CASSLGTGLYNSPLHF

J: TRBJ1-2
V: TRBV18
CDR3: CASSVPGQANYGYTF

J: TRBJ1-4
V: TRBV6-2/TRBV6-3
CDR3: CASSYPVAGEKLFF

J: TRBJ1-5
V: TRBV30
CDR3: CAWSLAGGNQPQHF

J: TRBJ1-3
V: TRBV5-1
CDR3: CASSLGHSGNTIYF

J: TRBJ2-2
V: TRBV7-9
CDR3: CASQDRGELFF

J: TRBJ2-3
V: TRBV3-1/TRBV3-2
CDR3: CASSQGLATDTQYF

J: TRBJ1-3
V: TRBV5-1
CDR3: CASSLGASGNTIYF

J: TRBJ2-3
V: TRBV19
CDR3: CASSTVYDTQYF

J: TRBJ2-5
V: TRBV7-3
CDR3: CASSLFGGFGETQYF

J: TRBJ1-1
V: TRBV5-4
CDR3: CASSRGQGNTEAFF

J: TRBJ2-5
V: TRBV7-6
CDR3: CASSYGETQYF

J: TRBJ1-2
V: TRBV30
CDR3: CAWGWPAVYTF

J: TRBJ1-2
V: TRBV12-3/TRBV12-4
CDR3: CASRRWGNYGYTF

J: TRBJ1-4
V: TRBV5-1
CDR3: CASSLAGADEKLFF

J: TRBJ2-1
V: TRBV7-8
CDR3: CASSTVASGNNEQFF

J: TRBJ1-5
V: TRBV13
CDR3: CASSLGGTGTGWGNQPQHF

J: TRBJ2-5
V: TRBV9
CDR3: CASSPGTRGRETQYF

J: TRBJ2-7
V: TRBV5-1
CDR3: CASSWGQVGYEQYF

J: TRBJ1-2
V: TRBV7-2
CDR3: CASTRWAGTNYGYTF

J: TRBJ1-2
V: TRBV7-9
CDR3: CASSGNLNYGYTF

J: TRBJ2-1
V: TRBV3-1/TRBV3-2
CDR3: CASSQGTDPYNEQFF

J: TRBJ1-1
V: TRBV7-2
CDR3: CASSLALQGTEAFF

J: TRBJ1-2
V: TRBV7-2
CDR3: CASSRTDGSYGYTF

J: TRBJ2-7
V: TRBV7-2
CDR3: CASSFEGLSSYEQYF

J: TRBJ2-1
V: TRBV5-1
CDR3: CASSSGTGNYNEQFF

J: TRBJ2-1
V: TRBV2
CDR3: CASGGGPSYNEQFF

J: TRBJ2-7
V: TRBV7-9
CDR3: CASSPARYEQYF

J: TRBJ2-1
V: TRBV24-1
CDR3: CAPLGKRGYNEQFF

J: TRBJ2-3
V: TRBV3-1/TRBV3-2
CDR3: CASSQSMADTQYF

J: TRBJ1-2
V: TRBV12-5
CDR3: CASGLPRTAGLGYTF

J: TRBJ2-2
V: TRBV18
CDR3: CASSPTQGQRTGELFF

J: TRBJ1-5
V: TRBV20-1
CDR3: CSASETGALRGNQPQHF

J: TRBJ2-3
V: TRBV2
CDR3: CASNRIAGNTDTQYF

J: TRBJ2-2
V: TRBV12-3/TRBV12-4
CDR3: CASSSRPGELFF

J: TRBJ1-6
V: TRBV18
CDR3: CASSPGQVDSPLHF

J: TRBJ2-5
V: TRBV1
CDR3: CTSEGGRLTFQETQYF